These T cell receptor beta chains were read from a single sample in a study of low-dose radiotherapy and immunotherapy resistance in tumors. TCRdb re-derived calls from the reads in MiXCR, one entry per CDR3 protein. The table has some 100,000 distinct CDR3 sequences, around 21% seen once. Sequenced material: PBMCs, taken after low-dose radiotherapy plus immunotherapy. The receptor set was obtained from a male donor with prostate cancer. Both conserved end residues are part of each CDR3. A D gene is named only where the DNA matches it firmly. The size of a clone is reported for some rows only, either as once, few or many, or as a class for expanded clones.

TRBV12-3/TRBV12-4,TRBD2,TRBJ2-5,many,TGTGCCAGCAGTCGTTACCTACTAGCGGGGGGAGAAGAGACCCAGTACTTC,CASSRYLLAGGEETQYF
TRBV9,.,TRBJ2-2,many,TGTGCCAGCAGTCCGAGGGGGGCCGACACCGGGGAGCTGTTTTTT,CASSPRGADTGELFF
TRBV29-1,.,TRBJ2-5,.,TGCACAGGGGTGGGCAGGGGAGAGACCCAGTACTTC,CTGVGRGETQYF
TRBV12-3/TRBV12-4,TRBD2,TRBJ2-3,many,TGTGCCAGCACTAGCGGGGGATTAACAGATACGCAGTATTTT,CASTSGGLTDTQYF
TRBV7-2,.,TRBJ2-1,many,TGTGCCAGCAGCTTAGCGTCTGGCGGGTTTTCCTACAATGAGCAGTTCTTC,CASSLASGGFSYNEQFF
TRBV6-2/TRBV6-3,.,TRBJ2-3,many,TGTGCCAGCACCCAAACAGCTAGCACAGATACGCAGTATTTT,CASTQTASTDTQYF
TRBV5-1,TRBD1,TRBJ1-2,.,TGCGCCAGCAGCATGGGACAGGGGTATGGCTACACCTTC,CASSMGQGYGYTF
TRBV4-3,.,TRBJ2-7,many,TGCGCCAGCAGCCAAGAATGGGACAACGAGCAGTACTTC,CASSQEWDNEQYF
TRBV5-1,TRBD1,TRBJ2-1,many,TGCGCCAGCAGCCCCCGGACAGGTAGTGGCAATGAGCAGTTCTTC,CASSPRTGSGNEQFF
TRBV5-4,TRBD2,TRBJ2-1,.,TGTGCCAGCAGCTACGGGACTAGCGGGATCGGTGAGCAGTTCTTC,CASSYGTSGIGEQFF
TRBV30,.,TRBJ1-3,few,TGTGCCTGGAGTGTATGGGGTACTGGAAACACCATATATTTT,CAWSVWGTGNTIYF
TRBV3-1,.,TRBJ2-1,.,TGTGCCAGCAGCCAAGTGGTAGGTGGGACGCACAATGAGCAGTTCTTC,CASSQVVGGTHNEQFF
TRBV6-6,TRBD1,TRBJ1-5,many,TGTGCCAGCAGTCCGTCGACAGGGTATCAGCCCCAGCATTTT,CASSPSTGYQPQHF
TRBV7-3,.,TRBJ2-5,.,TGTGCCAGCAGCTTTACGGCAGGGTCTGGAGAGACCCAGTACTTC,CASSFTAGSGETQYF
TRBV7-2,.,TRBJ1-3,.,TGTGCCAGCAGCTTAGACCGCTACTCTGGAAACACCATATATTTT,CASSLDRYSGNTIYF
TRBV2,.,TRBJ1-5,many,TGTGCCAGCAGCGAGGGGGAGGGCCAGCCCCAGCATTTT,CASSEGEGQPQHF
TRBV11-2,TRBD1,TRBJ2-3,.,TGTGCCAGCAGCTTAGCAAGGGGACAGAGCACAGATACGCAGTATTTT,CASSLARGQSTDTQYF
TRBV3-1,.,TRBJ1-3,.,TGTGCCAGCAGCCAAGTAGACCCATGGGGATTCGACTCTGGAAACACCATATATTTT,CASSQVDPWGFDSGNTIYF
TRBV2,.,TRBJ2-3,.,TGTGCCAGCAGTCGAGCGGGCAGCACAGATACGCAGTATTTT,CASSRAGSTDTQYF
TRBV20-1,TRBD2,TRBJ2-3,many,TGCAGTGCTCCGGGACTAGGGGCAGATACGCAGTATTTT,CSAPGLGADTQYF
TRBV20-1,.,TRBJ1-1,.,TGCAGTGCTAGAGAGCCTATAGCAGGGTTAACTGAAGCTTTCTTT,CSAREPIAGLTEAFF
TRBV28,.,TRBJ1-4,many,TGTGCCAGCAGCAACCCAGGGGTTTTTGTGTCTAATGAAAAACTGTTTTTT,CASSNPGVFVSNEKLFF
TRBV7-2,.,TRBJ2-4,many,TGTGCCAGCAGCCTAGGGGGGGCGGCCAAAAACATTCAGTACTTC,CASSLGGAAKNIQYF
TRBV6-5,TRBD1,TRBJ1-2,many,TGTGCCAGCAGTTACTCGCGGACAGGGGGCGGCTACACCTTC,CASSYSRTGGGYTF
TRBV5-8,.,TRBJ1-2,many,TGTGCCAGCAGCCCTCCTCTGGGGGGCGCGGGTGGCTACACCTTC,CASSPPLGGAGGYTF
TRBV5-1,.,TRBJ1-1,many,TGCGCCAGCAGCTTGCTAACGGGCACTGAAGCTTTCTTT,CASSLLTGTEAFF
TRBV14,.,TRBJ1-1,many,TGTGCCAGCAGCCAATCCCGAGGTCCCCGGAGGGGGACTGAAGCTTTCTTT,CASSQSRGPRRGTEAFF
TRBV4-2,.,TRBJ2-5,many,TGTGCCAGCAGCCAAGATCTGGGAGAAGAGACCCAGTACTTC,CASSQDLGEETQYF
TRBV5-1,.,TRBJ2-3,many,TGCGCCACATCACGTGGGGGCAGGACAGATACGCAGTATTTT,CATSRGGRTDTQYF
TRBV6-6,TRBD2,TRBJ2-1,few,TGTGCCAGCAGTTACGCACCGGGACTAGCGGGAGCTGGGAATGAGCAGTTCTTC,CASSYAPGLAGAGNEQFF
TRBV6-5,.,TRBJ1-4,many,TGTGCCAGCAGTCAAGGGTCTGGGGCAGGTGAAAAACTGTTTTTT,CASSQGSGAGEKLFF
TRBV21-1,.,TRBJ2-2,few,TGTGCCAGCAGCCCCGGACTAGAGGACACCGGGGAGCTGTTTTTT,CASSPGLEDTGELFF
TRBV20-1,.,TRBJ2-7,many,TGCAGTGCTAGAGGGGGAATGGGAACCGAGGACTACGAGCAGTACTTC,CSARGGMGTEDYEQYF
TRBV18,.,TRBJ2-3,many,TGTGCCAGTTCCACCCAGGAAACAGATACGCAGTATTTT,CASSTQETDTQYF
TRBV3-1,.,TRBJ2-3,many,TGTGCCAGCCGGGGCGTGGGGCCCACAGATACGCAGTATTTT,CASRGVGPTDTQYF
TRBV15,TRBD2,TRBJ2-5,many,TGTGCCACCAGCCCTGGGGCTAGCGGGGGTCGCGGGGAGACCCAGTACTTC,CATSPGASGGRGETQYF
TRBV5-1,.,TRBJ2-7,many,TGCGCCAGCAGGCCAGGGGTCCACTACGAGCAGTACTTC,CASRPGVHYEQYF
TRBV18,.,TRBJ2-3,few,TGTGCCAGCTCACCGGACGGAGATACGCTGTATTTT,CASSPDGDTLYF
TRBV12-3/TRBV12-4,.,TRBJ1-2,many,TGTGCCAGCAGTTTACTTACGGGGGCTCCGACGGGCTACACCTTC,CASSLLTGAPTGYTF
TRBV29-1,TRBD1,TRBJ1-1,.,TGCAGCGCCGAGGCCCAGGGGGTAGGCACTGAAGCTTTCTTT,CSAEAQGVGTEAFF
TRBV11-2,.,TRBJ1-5,many,TGTGCCAGCAGCTTTAGTCAAAATCAGCCCCAGCATTTT,CASSFSQNQPQHF
TRBV12-3/TRBV12-4,.,TRBJ2-5,many,TGTGCCAGCAGCCCTAGTGAGGGGCGCCAAGAGACCCAGTACTTC,CASSPSEGRQETQYF
TRBV12-3/TRBV12-4,.,TRBJ1-1,many,TGTGCCAGCAGTGCACAAGGGAGGCGGACTGAAGCTTTCTTT,CASSAQGRRTEAFF
TRBV25-1,.,TRBJ2-2,few,TGTGCCAGCTCCAGCCAAGACCGGGACACCGGGGAGCTGTTTTTT,CASSSQDRDTGELFF
TRBV5-6,.,TRBJ1-6,many,TGTGCCAGCAGCTTCGGGACTGACTCACCCCTCCACTTT,CASSFGTDSPLHF
TRBV20-1,.,TRBJ2-1,.,TGCAGTGCTAGAGATGGGACCATTGCTGAGCAGTTCTTC,CSARDGTIAEQFF
TRBV11-2,.,TRBJ1-1,many,TGTGCCAGCAGCTTAGCTGGAGTGAACACTGAAGCTTTCTTT,CASSLAGVNTEAFF
TRBV2,.,TRBJ2-3,many,TGTGCCAGCAGAGAGGGTAGCCCCTACGGCACAGATACGCAGTATTTT,CASREGSPYGTDTQYF